Shown below are 27 T cell receptor beta chains from a single sample sequenced in a study of vaccination and CD4 T cells after COVID-19. At the Johns Hopkins FTIC core, DNA taken from cultured CD4+ T cells was sequenced by way of the Oncomine TCR Beta short-read assay. TCRdb processed the PCR reads anew with MiXCR; each CDR3 protein has one entry. The repertoire holds more than 13,000 distinct CDR3 sequences, with about 50% as singletons. Treatment reported: roughly 11-day PBMC culture with coronavirus spike peptide pools or control peptides (ViraFEST assay). No antigen is known for these receptors. The sequences come from CD4+ T cells from blood, cultured in vitro, collected before SARS-CoV-2 vaccination. The receptors derive from a human donor who had recovered from COVID-19.

The chain combines TRBV27 with TRBJ1-2; D remains ambiguous. The CDR3 is 13 amino acids. Germline V CDR1 and CDR2: MNHEY, SMNVEV (reference sequence). Trimming took off 5 bases at V and 2 bases at J, with 9 bases between the two ends. CDR3 DNA: TGTGCCAGCAGTCCCGGACGGAACTATGGCTACACCTTC. Protein: CASSPGRNYGYTF.

This chain uses TRBV28 with TRBJ1-2; D is unclear. This CDR3 comprises 11 residues. Germline values: CDR1 MDHEN, CDR2 SYDVKM. Deletions cut 5 bases from V and 6 bases from J, with 7 bases between. The CDR3 sequence is CASSGENGYTF. Written as DNA, the CDR3 is TGTGCCAGCAGTGGGGAGAATGGCTACACCTTC.

The rearrangement uses TRBV30 and TRBJ2-3; no firm D call. V was clipped by 5 bases and J by 5 bases, with 14 bases between them. Germline CDR1 reads GTSNPN; CDR2 reads SVGIG (reference sequence). The CDR3 runs to 13 residues. CDR3 sequence (DNA): TGTGCCTGGGGCCGACAAGCAGGAGATACGCAGTATTTT. It specifies CAWGRQAGDTQYF.

With respect to this clonotype: One junction end disagrees with the germline gene, perhaps due to a read error. The V gene is TRBV7-9, the J gene TRBJ1-3; unclear D gene. The CDR3 is 16 amino acids. The V gene's germline CDR1 is SEHNR and CDR2 FQNEAQ (reference sequence). The CDR3 DNA is TGTGCCAGCAGCTTAACGATAGCAGGTCCTGGAAACACCGTATATTTT. Protein product: CASSLTIAGPGNTVYF. The whole variable domain, filled in from reference TRBV7-9 and TRBJ1-3, reads DTGVSQNPRHKITKRGQNVTFRCDPISEHNRLYWYRQTLGQGPEFLTYFQNEAQLEKSRLLSDRFSAERPKGSFSTLEIQRTEQGDSAMYLCASSLTIAGPGNTVYFGEGSWLTVV.

This sequence joins TRBV20-1 and TRBJ1-2; D is ambiguous. Trimming stripped 5 bases from V and 1 base from J, with 14 bases between. Germline loops: CDR1 DFQATT, CDR2 SNEGSKA (reference sequence). The CDR3 is 14 residues long. CDR3 sequence (DNA): TGCAGTGCTGCTTTCCCTGGGATTAACTATGGCTACACCTTC. Protein sequence: CSAAFPGINYGYTF.

The gene calls are TRBV9 and TRBJ2-1; 7 positions match TRBD1. The germline gives CDR1 SGDLS, CDR2 YYNGEE. V was pared by 0 bases and J by 7 bases, with 7 bases of the junction left unmatched. There are 15 residues in the CDR3. The CDR3 nucleotides are TGTGCCAGCAGCGTAGCTAGACAGGGCTGGAATGAGCAGTTCTTC. It yields the protein CASSVARQGWNEQFF.

The rearrangement uses TRBV20-1 and TRBJ2-7; 7 nucleotides line up with TRBD1. With 0 bases clipped from V and 11 bases from J, the junction kept 10 bases outside the gene matches. The CDR3 sequence is 13 residues long. Per germline, CDR1 DFQATT and CDR2 SNEGSKA (reference sequence). CDR3 sequence reads: CSARELLTGAEYF. The CDR3 bases are TGCAGTGCTAGAGAACTATTAACAGGGGCGGAGTACTTC.

The chain combines TRBV6-1 with TRBJ2-7; D uncertain. From germline, CDR1 is MNHNS and CDR2 SASEGT. V was cut by 10 bases and J by 6 bases, with 13 bases left in between. The CDR3 spans 11 residues. CDR3 loop: CATRDLGEQYF. The CDR3, as DNA: TGTGCCACGAGAGACCTGGGCGAGCAGTACTTC.

This clonotype was seen only once. The chain recombines TRBV15 with TRBJ1-3, with 8 positions matching TRBD1. CDR3 length: 16 amino acids. V dropped 1 base and J dropped 2; count of bases not matched to a gene: 4. Germline values: CDR1 LNHNV, CDR2 YYDKDF (reference sequence). Here the CDR3 reads CATSRGTGIPGNTIYF. As DNA, the CDR3 is TGTGCCACCAGCAGAGGGACAGGGATCCCTGGAAACACCATATATTTT. Full variable domain (rest looked up from reference TRBV15 and TRBJ1-3): DAMVIQNPRYQVTQFGKPVTLSCSQTLNHNVMYWYQQKSSQAPKLLFHYYDKDFNNEADTPDNFQSRRPNTSFCFLDIRSPGLGDTAMYLCATSRGTGIPGNTIYFGEGSWLTVV.

The rearrangement links TRBV29-1 to TRBJ1-2, with TRBD1 as a possible D gene (5 bases). The CDR3 loop spans 12 amino acids. The V gene's germline CDR1 is SQVTM and CDR2 ANQGSEA. V lost 7 bases and J 7 bases, leaving 16 bases between the germline ends. The CDR3 spells CSAYSGGAGYTF. As DNA, the CDR3 is TGCAGCGCCTACTCGGGAGGGGCTGGCTACACCTTC.

This clonotype was counted a single time. This chain joins TRBV2 and TRBJ2-1; 12 bases fit TRBD2. This CDR3 has 15 amino acids. The junction had 1 base not matched to a gene; V was cut back by 5 bases and J by 2 bases. The germline V gene has CDR1 SNHLY and CDR2 FYNNEI. The CDR3 spells CASSSSGGAYNEQFF. CDR3 nucleotide sequence: TGTGCCAGCAGTTCTAGCGGGGGGGCCTACAATGAGCAGTTCTTC.

This clonotype was observed a few times. This chain uses TRBV20-1 with TRBJ1-1; D is unclear. The CDR3 runs 11 residues. V was pared by 2 bases and J by 1 base, with 2 bases between. Per the germline V gene, CDR1 is DFQATT and CDR2 is SNEGSKA (reference sequence). CDR3 sequence reads: CSARRNTEAFF. In DNA, the CDR3 is TGCAGTGCTAGAAGGAACACTGAAGCTTTCTTT.

The sample holds a few counts of this clonotype. The chain carries TRBV2 and TRBJ1-2, with D possibly matching TRBD1 (6 bases). The length of the CDR3 is 13 residues. V lost 1 base and J lost 7, with 10 bases in between. In germline, CDR1 is SNHLY, CDR2 FYNNEI. The CDR3 is CASSEGGGVGYTF. Here the CDR3 DNA reads TGTGCCAGCAGTGAAGGAGGGGGGGTTGGCTACACCTTC.

The chain recombines TRBV20-1 with TRBJ1-5, with 7 positions matching TRBD1. The CDR3 has 14 residues. Germline CDR1 DFQATT, CDR2 SNEGSKA (reference sequence). With 2 bases clipped from V and 2 bases from J, the junction kept 3 bases outside the gene matches. The CDR3 coding sequence is TGCAGTGCTAGAATTGACAGGGGCAATCAGCCCCAGCATTTT. It is translated as CSARIDRGNQPQHF.

The table lists this clonotype with a few counts. The V and J genes are TRBV6-2 or TRBV6-3 and TRBJ2-1; D is unclear. The CDR3 has 12 residues. In germline, CDR1 is MNHEY, CDR2 SVGEGT. V was cut by 6 bases and J by 4 bases, with 7 bases left in between. CDR3 sequence (DNA): TGTGCCAGCAGGACCGGGTACAATGAGCAGTTCTTC. Its translation is CASRTGYNEQFF.

The rearrangement joins TRBV6-5 to TRBJ2-2; 8 bases fit TRBD2. Germline V gene sequence: CDR1 MNHEY, CDR2 SVGAGI. The J segment lost 6 bases and the V segment lost 4 bases, leaving 13 bases of the junction unmatched. This CDR3 is 17 amino acids long. CDR3 amino acids: CASSSPGGGRLAGELFF. The CDR3 bases are TGTGCCAGCAGTTCCCCCGGGGGGGGGCGTCTTGCCGGGGAGCTGTTTTTT.

The J gene is TRBJ1-2, the V gene TRBV7-2; possibly TRBD1 for D (5 bases). CDR3 length: 16 residues. V was clipped by 5 bases and J by 5 bases, with 21 bases between them. Germline CDR1 is SGHTA and CDR2 is FQGNSA. The CDR3 bases are TGTGCCAGCAGCCCCGCGGCAGAGGGGCGGGTGTATGGCTACACCTTC. Protein product: CASSPAAEGRVYGYTF.

The chain employs TRBV20-1 and TRBJ2-1; 14 bases match TRBD2. J gave up 4 bases and V 3 bases, and 2 bases lay outside the gene matches. Germline lookup yields CDR1 DFQATT and CDR2 SNEGSKA (reference sequence). The CDR3 covers 15 residues. DNA of the CDR3: TGCAGTGCTAGGGGGACTAGCGGGAGTTACAATGAGCAGTTCTTC. Translated, it gives CSARGTSGSYNEQFF.

The chain couples TRBV20-1 to TRBJ2-1; D uncertain. CDR3 size: 13 residues. Germline V gene data show CDR1 as DFQATT and CDR2 as SNEGSKA (reference sequence). CDR3 sequence (DNA): TGCAGCCTGCCCGCAAGCTCCTACAATGAGCAGTTCTTC. Encoded protein: CSLPASSYNEQFF.

This chain uses TRBV20-1 with TRBJ1-1, with TRBD1 matching over 8 bases. The germline V gene has CDR1 DFQATT and CDR2 SNEGSKA (reference sequence). With V trimmed by 3 bases and J by 4 bases, 4 bases remained unmatched. This CDR3 contains 13 residues. CDR3 sequence: CSASGGTGTEAFF. The CDR3 nucleotides are TGCAGTGCTAGTGGCGGGACAGGCACTGAAGCTTTCTTT.

This clonotype was seen a single time. The chain joins TRBV7-2 to TRBJ1-1; D is undetermined. The germline V and J ends were trimmed by 5 bases and 7 bases, with 11 bases remaining between them. CDR1 and CDR2 (germline): SGHTA, FQGNSA. This CDR3 region has 12 residues. The DNA of the CDR3 is TGTGCCAGCAGCCTATGGAAAAATGAAGCTTTCTTT. Its protein is CASSLWKNEAFF.

V and J are TRBV11-2 and TRBJ1-1; D unresolved. This CDR3 comprises 12 residues. The V end lost 6 bases, the J end lost 10 bases, and 15 bases lay between the germline ends. From germline, CDR1 is SGHAT and CDR2 FQNNGV. The CDR3: CASSQGGYGAFF. For the CDR3, the DNA is TGTGCCAGCAGTCAAGGCGGGTACGGAGCTTTCTTT.

The J gene is TRBJ2-1, the V gene TRBV20-1; no definite D call. Germline loops: CDR1 DFQATT, CDR2 SNEGSKA (reference sequence). Trimming took off 0 bases at V and 1 base at J, with 10 bases between the two ends. There are 15 residues in the CDR3. The CDR3 spells CSAREGSSSYNEQFF. CDR3 nucleotides: TGCAGTGCTAGAGAAGGCTCGAGTTCCTACAATGAGCAGTTCTTC.

This clonotype was seen only a few times. This chain joins TRBV20-1 and TRBJ2-7; perhaps D is TRBD1 or TRBD2 (5 bases each). The germline V gene encodes CDR1 DFQATT and CDR2 SNEGSKA (reference sequence). V was pared by 0 bases and J by 0 bases, with 15 bases between. The CDR3 sequence is 16 residues long. The CDR3 sequence: CSARDDSGPSSYEQYF. Here the CDR3 DNA reads TGCAGTGCTAGAGATGACAGCGGCCCATCCTCCTACGAGCAGTACTTC.

This clonotype was observed a handful of times. The chain carries TRBV20-1 and TRBJ1-1; maybe TRBD1 (6 bases). The V gene lost 5 bases and the J gene lost 6 bases, with 25 bases spanning the gap. This CDR3 spans 16 amino acids. Germline V gene sequence: CDR1 DFQATT, CDR2 SNEGSKA (reference sequence). CDR3 amino acids: CSALRGGSLSRSEAFF. In DNA, the CDR3 is TGCAGTGCTCTCAGGGGAGGGTCCTTGTCCCGTTCTGAAGCTTTCTTT.

The chain uses TRBV20-1 and TRBJ2-5; TRBD2 agrees at 7 bases. This CDR3 comprises 16 residues. CDR1 and CDR2 (germline): DFQATT, SNEGSKA (reference sequence). The V segment lost 2 bases and the J segment 2 bases; nucleotides outside the gene matches: 11. As DNA, the CDR3 is TGCAGTGCTAGACCGGGGGGATCGGTCGGGCAAGAGACCCAGTACTTC. It yields the protein CSARPGGSVGQETQYF.

The chain links TRBV7-2 to TRBJ1-2; 8 positions agree with TRBD1. The V gene's germline CDR1 is SGHTA and CDR2 FQGNSA. This CDR3 has 13 amino acids. V dropped 5 bases and J dropped 7; count of bases not matched to a gene: 6. In DNA form, the CDR3 reads TGTGCCAGCAGCCCAAACAGGGGGGGTGGCTACACCTTC. Amino acids: CASSPNRGGGYTF. Based on the CDR3 plus reference TRBV7-2 and TRBJ1-2, the full variable domain is GAGVSQSPSNKVTEKGKDVELRCDPISGHTALYWYRQSLGQGLEFLIYFQGNSAPDKSGLPSDRFSAERTGGSVSTLTIQRTQQEDSAVYLCASSPNRGGGYTFGSGTRLTVV.